One sample yielded the 13 T cell receptor beta chains listed below, sequenced in a study of technical replicates of blood from a few donors. Sequencing was performed with immunoSEQ multiplex PCR; in TCRdb, only in-frame clones are kept and a portion is missing. The profile shows about 62,000 clones, approximately 89% of them singletons. Sequenced material: PBMCs. The origin of the receptors is a human donor in good health. Some clones in this sample may be carry-over from other donors' samples.

This clone has a handful of counts. The CDR3 loop is CASRGEGQGETEAFF. The CDR3 DNA is TGTGCCAGCAGGGGAGAGGGACAGGGAGAAACTGAAGCTTTCTTT. The rearrangement links TRBV6-5 to TRBJ1-1; 9 positions match TRBD1. Unmatched junction bases numbered 10, after V lost 6 bases and J lost 5 bases. The germline CDR1 and CDR2 sequences are MNHEY and SVGAGI. The CDR3 sequence is 15 residues long.

This clone was seen a few times. The chain carries TRBV6-1 and TRBJ1-6; D unclear. The CDR3 is 14 residues long. Trimming left V 3 bases short and J 6 bases short, with 9 bases between. CDR1 MNHNS and CDR2 SASEGT come from the germline V gene. CDR3 bases: TGTGCCAGCAGTGAGGGTTACAGTAATTCACCCCTCCACTTT. Translating it yields CASSEGYSNSPLHF.

The J gene is TRBJ2-3, the V gene TRBV7-2; D might be TRBD2 (7 bases). The germline CDR1 and CDR2 sequences are SGHTA and FQGNSA. The CDR3 runs to 14 residues. Trimming stripped 2 bases from V and 7 bases from J, with 13 bases between. CDR3 amino acids: CASSLRGGGNTQYF. The CDR3 bases are TGTGCCAGCAGCTTAAGGGGAGGGGGAAATACGCAGTATTTT. Filled out from reference TRBV7-2 and TRBJ2-3, the complete variable domain reads GAGVSQSPSNKVTEKGKDVELRCDPISGHTALYWYRQSLGQGLEFLIYFQGNSAPDKSGLPSDRFSAERTGGSVSTLTIQRTQQEDSAVYLCASSLRGGGNTQYFGPGTRLTVL.

For this clone: Additional DNA sequences in this sample encode the identical CDR3. The chain employs TRBV15 and TRBJ1-5, with D perhaps matching TRBD1 (6 bases). CDR1 and CDR2 from the germline V gene are LNHNV and YYDKDF (reference sequence). V lost 0 bases and J 3 bases, leaving 9 bases between the germline ends. This CDR3 is 15 amino acids long. CDR3 sequence reads: CATSRDQGNNQPQHF. In DNA form, the CDR3 reads TGTGCCACCAGCAGAGACCAGGGGAACAATCAGCCCCAGCATTTT. Combining the CDR3 with reference TRBV15 and TRBJ1-5 gives the whole variable domain DAMVIQNPRYQVTQFGKPVTLSCSQTLNHNVMYWYQQKSSQAPKLLFHYYDKDFNNEADTPDNFQSRRPNTSFCFLDIRSPGLGDTAMYLCATSRDQGNNQPQHFGDGTRLSIL.

The CDR3 spells CASSQESSYNSPLHF. The CDR3 DNA reads TGTGCCAGCTCACAGGAGAGCTCCTATAATTCACCCCTCCACTTT. The chain carries TRBV18 and TRBJ1-6; no firm D call. The germline gives CDR1 KGHSH, CDR2 LQKENI. V shed 4 bases and J shed 0 bases, with 7 bases lying between them. This CDR3 is built from 15 residues.

The chain carries TRBV6-5 and TRBJ1-3; 7 bases are a match to TRBD1. V gave up 9 bases and J gave up 0 bases; unmatched junction bases: 8. Germline CDR1 reads MNHEY; CDR2 reads SVGAGI. CDR3 size: 15 residues. The CDR3, as DNA: TGTGCCAGTAGCCCCGGGGACAGCTCTGGAAACACCATATATTTT. This encodes CASSPGDSSGNTIYF.

The V and J genes are TRBV20-1 and TRBJ2-1; D uncertain. This CDR3 spans 11 amino acids. Germline loops: CDR1 DFQATT, CDR2 SNEGSKA (reference sequence). V was pared by 1 base and J by 9 bases, with 7 bases between. CDR3 sequence: CSARGPGEQFF. In nucleotides, the CDR3 is TGCAGTGCTAGAGGACCAGGTGAGCAGTTCTTC.

The gene calls are TRBV5-1 and TRBJ2-1; D unresolved. Trimming left V 0 bases short and J 0 bases short, with 13 bases between. Germline V gene sequence: CDR1 SGHRS, CDR2 YFSETQ. This CDR3 is built from 17 residues. The CDR3 reads CASSLEFSQYSYNEQFF. The CDR3 DNA is TGCGCCAGCAGCTTGGAGTTTTCACAGTACTCCTACAATGAGCAGTTCTTC.

The chain recombines TRBV25-1 with TRBJ2-7, with D maybe TRBD1 (5 bases). Germline V CDR1 and CDR2: MGHDK, SYGVNS. The CDR3 runs to 11 residues. V shed 8 bases and J shed 1 base, with 6 bases lying between them. CDR3 nucleotide sequence: TGTGCCAGCGGGGCTTCCTACGAGCAGTACTTC. Translated, it gives CASGASYEQYF.

This sequence joins TRBV19 and TRBJ2-1, with 8 bases lining up with TRBD2. V lost 3 bases and J lost 2; bases outside the gene matches: 3. This CDR3 comprises 15 residues. Germline CDR1 is LNHDA and CDR2 is SQIVND (reference sequence). The CDR3 DNA reads as TGTGCCAGTAGTATCCCCGGGGGGGCCTACAATGAGCAGTTCTTC. Its protein is CASSIPGGAYNEQFF. The variable domain in full, with the rest retrieved from reference TRBV19 and TRBJ2-1, is DGGITQSPKYLFRKEGQNVTLSCEQNLNHDAMYWYRQDPGQGLRLIYYSQIVNDFQKGDIAEGYSVSREKKESFPLTVTSAQKNPTAFYLCASSIPGGAYNEQFFGPGTRLTVL.

The chain combines TRBV5-1 with TRBJ1-1; the D gene is possibly TRBD1 (6 bases). The CDR3 is made up of 13 amino acids. V lost 0 bases, J lost 11 bases, and 14 bases lay in between. CDR1 is SGHRS and CDR2 is YFSETQ in the germline V gene. The CDR3 nucleotides are TGCGCCAGCAGCTTGGAGGGGGATTCCGGGGCTTTCTTT. Translation: CASSLEGDSGAFF.

V and J are TRBV4-1 and TRBJ2-2, with a tentative D call TRBD1 (5 bases). The CDR3 length is 16 residues. CDR1 and CDR2 (germline): MGHRA, YSYEKL. V was cut by 1 base and J by 4 bases, with 13 bases left in between. CDR3 in amino acids: CASSQVRTIRTGELFF. The CDR3, as DNA: TGCGCCAGCAGCCAAGTTCGGACAATTCGCACCGGGGAGCTGTTTTTT.

The chain joins TRBV7-2 to TRBJ2-4, with a weak D call TRBD1 (7 bases). Trimming took off 1 base at V and 1 base at J, with 11 bases between the two ends. The CDR3 totals 16 residues. CDR1 is SGHTA, CDR2 FQGNSA, per germline. Here the CDR3 reads CASSLEGAGAKNIQYF. DNA of the CDR3: TGTGCCAGCAGCTTAGAGGGGGCGGGGGCCAAAAACATTCAGTACTTC.